Each of the 21 T cell receptor beta chains below was sequenced from the same sample in a study of blood T cell repertoires in COVID-19. Using immunoSEQ multiplex PCR, the repertoire was profiled, and TCRdb retains in-frame clones only, with some absent. The sample lists 25,000 to 35,000 clones, about 92% occurring once. Sequenced: peripheral blood. The receptor source for this set is a woman between 65 and 79 years old with COVID-19, enrolled during active disease.

This clone was detected once. The rearrangement links TRBV28 to TRBJ2-2, with 15 bases aligning to TRBD2. The V gene's germline CDR1 is MDHEN and CDR2 SYDVKM. This CDR3 is 21 amino acids long. The junction had 21 bases not matched to a gene; V was cut back by 6 bases and J by 7 bases. The CDR3 loop is CASSPPRPGLAGGTVNGELFF. The DNA for the CDR3 is TGTGCCAGCAGCCCCCCGAGACCGGGACTAGCGGGAGGTACGGTCAACGGGGAGCTGTTTTTT.

The chain has TRBV14 and TRBJ1-4, with D maybe TRBD1 (5 bases). The germline V and J ends were trimmed by 0 bases and 8 bases, with 13 bases remaining between them. Germline values: CDR1 SGHDN, CDR2 FVKESK. This CDR3 spans 15 amino acids. CDR3 coding DNA: TGTGCCAGCAGCCAAGAGTGGGGCCTACAGGAAAAACTGTTTTTT. Its protein is CASSQEWGLQEKLFF.

As DNA, the CDR3 is TGTGCCAGCAGCCAAGATACACAGGATTGGGAGCTGTTTTTT. It codes for CASSQDTQDWELFF. The chain combines TRBV4-2 with TRBJ2-2; TRBD1 might be the D (5 bases). The germline V and J ends were trimmed by 0 bases and 9 bases, with 11 bases remaining between them. The CDR3 totals 14 residues. Per germline, CDR1 LGHNA and CDR2 YNFKEQ.

The chain combines TRBV6-5 with TRBJ2-7; tentatively, D is TRBD1 (5 bases). CDR3 length equals 15 residues. The germline V and J ends were trimmed by 2 bases and 3 bases, with 14 bases remaining between them. Germline V lookup: CDR1 MNHEY, CDR2 SVGAGI. Here the CDR3 reads CASSYEQGMSYEQYF. CDR3 DNA: TGTGCCAGCAGTTACGAGCAGGGCATGAGCTACGAGCAGTACTTC.

The V and J genes are TRBV5-1 and TRBJ2-7, with D possibly TRBD1 on 6 matching bases. CDR1 is SGHRS, CDR2 YFSETQ, per germline. The V and J ends lost 0 bases and 5 bases respectively, with 15 bases between them. The CDR3 extends over 15 amino acids. The DNA of the CDR3 is TGCGCCAGCAGCTTGGAAACCAGGGGTAAGGACGAGCAGTACTTC. This encodes CASSLETRGKDEQYF.

Here the CDR3 reads CASSYFDTLGTQYF. CDR3 DNA sequence: TGTGCCAGCAGTTACTTCGATACGCTCGGGACCCAGTACTTC. This rearrangement joins TRBV6-5 to TRBJ2-5; D unclear. Germline CDR1 reads MNHEY; CDR2 reads SVGAGI. This CDR3 is 14 amino acids long. The germline V and J ends were trimmed by 1 base and 7 bases, with 13 bases remaining between them.

V usage is TRBV21-1 and J usage is TRBJ1-3; the D call in the table, TRBD1, was not verified against the DNA. TRBV21-1 is noted as a pseudogene. The length of the CDR3 is 17 residues. CDR3 coding DNA: TGTGCCAGCAGCAGGCCGGACAGGCTGAACTCTGGAAACACCATATATTTT. Translated, it gives CASSRPDRLNSGNTIYF.

The chain couples TRBV5-1 to TRBJ2-3; 9 positions match TRBD1. Germline V gives CDR1 SGHRS, CDR2 YFSETQ. The CDR3 runs 13 residues. V shed 7 bases, J shed 1 base, and the junction held 1 base outside the gene matches. CDR3 sequence reads: CASRTGGTDTQYF. Written as DNA, the CDR3 is TGCGCCAGCCGGACAGGGGGCACAGATACGCAGTATTTT.

The gene calls are TRBV5-1 and TRBJ2-7; perhaps TRBD2 as D (5 bases). CDR1 is SGHRS, CDR2 YFSETQ, per germline. Trimming removed 0 bases from V and 7 bases from J, with 20 bases in between. There are 16 residues in the CDR3. As DNA, the CDR3 is TGCGCCAGCAGCTTGGTGACATCAAGGCCTAGCTTGGAGCAGTACTTC. Translation: CASSLVTSRPSLEQYF.

Here the CDR3 reads CASSRAGQGGEQYF. Here the CDR3 DNA reads TGTGCCAGCAGTCGAGCGGGACAGGGTGGCGAGCAGTACTTC. This chain connects TRBV6-5 to TRBJ2-7, with TRBD1 identical over 9 bases. This CDR3 spans 14 amino acids. CDR1 and CDR2 (germline): MNHEY, SVGAGI. After removal of 5 bases from V and 6 bases from J, the junction contained 8 bases not matched to a gene.

This clone was seen just once. The chain recombines TRBV7-2 with TRBJ2-7, with 9 bases that match TRBD2. Germline CDR1 is SGHTA and CDR2 is FQGNSA. V shed 1 base, J shed 3 bases, and the junction held 4 bases outside the gene matches. The CDR3 is 15 amino acids. In DNA, the CDR3 is TGTGCCAGCAGCTTAGGCCTAGCGGGAATCTACGAGCAGTACTTC. This sequence encodes CASSLGLAGIYEQYF.

CDR3 loop: CASSEPGSSTDTQYF. In DNA, the CDR3 is TGTGCCAGCAGTGAGCCAGGTTCGAGCACAGATACGCAGTATTTT. The J gene is TRBJ2-3, the V gene TRBV6-1; D remains unclear. Trimming pared 3 bases from V and 0 bases from J, leaving 10 bases between. The germline gives CDR1 MNHNS, CDR2 SASEGT. The CDR3 has 15 residues.

This chain uses TRBV19 with TRBJ2-1; D may be TRBD2 (6 bases). Trimming left V 7 bases short and J 10 bases short, with 11 bases between. The CDR3 is 11 amino acids. Looked up from germline, CDR1 is LNHDA and CDR2 is SQIVND (reference sequence). The CDR3 spells CASMLAGEQFF. The DNA for the CDR3 is TGTGCCAGTATGTTGGCGGGAGAGCAGTTCTTC.

This chain uses TRBV28 with TRBJ2-1; 7 bases line up with TRBD2. The germline V gene has CDR1 MDHEN and CDR2 SYDVKM. The junction had 4 bases not matched to a gene; V was cut back by 2 bases and J by 3 bases. The CDR3 is 15 residues long. In DNA form, the CDR3 reads TGTGCCAGCAGTTTAGGGCTAGCGGACTACAATGAGCAGTTCTTC. This codes for CASSLGLADYNEQFF.

This clone was seen once. CDR3 region: CASAQGAVWGYTF. The CDR3 region has the DNA TGTGCCAGCGCACAGGGGGCGGTTTGGGGCTACACCTTC. The rearrangement links TRBV21-1 to TRBJ1-2; the table's TRBD1 call for D was not verified on the DNA. TRBV21-1 is labeled a pseudogene. The CDR3 runs 13 residues.

V gene TRBV2 combines with J gene TRBJ2-1, with 14 nucleotides matching TRBD2. Germline V lookup: CDR1 SNHLY, CDR2 FYNNEI. The CDR3 contains 15 residues. The junction had 7 bases not matched to a gene; V was cut back by 6 bases and J by 9 bases. In DNA, the CDR3 is TGTGCCAGCAGGGAGACTAGCGGGAGGGTTGGTGAGCAGTTCTTC. This translates into CASRETSGRVGEQFF.

This chain uses TRBV10-3 with TRBJ1-6; D remains ambiguous. The V end lost 10 bases, the J end lost 0 bases, and 4 bases lay between the germline ends. This CDR3 region has 12 residues. The germline gives CDR1 ENHRY, CDR2 SYGVKD. CDR3 nucleotides: TGTGCCACGAGCTCCTATAATTCACCCCTCCACTTT. This sequence encodes CATSSYNSPLHF.

The chain carries TRBV9 and TRBJ2-1; 12 bases map to TRBD2. This CDR3 spans 15 amino acids. V was pared by 2 bases and J by 4 bases, with 1 base of the junction left unmatched. The germline V gene has CDR1 SGDLS and CDR2 YYNGEE. CDR3 sequence: CASSVTSGGYNEQFF. CDR3 DNA: TGTGCCAGCAGCGTGACTAGCGGGGGATACAATGAGCAGTTCTTC.

The CDR3 here is CASSFLETSVNNEQFF. For the CDR3, the DNA is TGTGCCAGCAGCTTCCTCGAGACTAGCGTCAACAATGAGCAGTTCTTC. V is TRBV5-4 and J is TRBJ2-1, with TRBD2 matching over 8 bases. V was pared by 2 bases and J by 5 bases, with 9 bases of the junction left unmatched. The CDR3 runs to 16 residues. Germline CDR1 SGHNT, CDR2 YYREEE (reference sequence).

This clone was counted once. The rearrangement links TRBV29-1 to TRBJ1-1; 7 bases are shared with TRBD1. This CDR3 spans 15 amino acids. With 3 bases clipped from V and 5 bases from J, the junction kept 12 bases outside the gene matches. CDR1 is SQVTM, CDR2 ANQGSEA, per germline. CDR3 in DNA: TGCAGCGTTGACCCCTGGGACAGTACCGGGACTGAAGCTTTCTTT. It yields the protein CSVDPWDSTGTEAFF.

This chain joins TRBV27 and TRBJ2-6; D may be TRBD1 (6 bases). Germline V gene sequence: CDR1 MNHEY, CDR2 SMNVEV (reference sequence). V was shortened by 0 bases and J by 3 bases, with 15 bases between the two germline ends. This CDR3 comprises 18 residues. The CDR3 sequence: CASSLSPPTGYGANVLTF. CDR3 in DNA: TGTGCCAGCAGTTTATCACCCCCAACAGGGTATGGGGCCAACGTCCTGACTTTC.